The 2 T cell receptor beta chains below were found in one sample sequenced in a study of T-cell memory formation after mild COVID-19 listed by TCRdb under 2021. Receptors were amplified or captured by 5' RACE. The reads were generated on an Illumina NovaSeq 6000. The public reads were run again by TCRdb, first through fastp at Q25 and then through MiXCR, and only productive beta chains were kept. Records with the same CDR3 protein are collapsed into one entry carrying the most frequent genes and DNA. This sample is represented by tens of thousands of distinct CDR3 sequences; over 7.5% of them were singletons. Roughly 1.2% of the sample belongs to the ten largest clones. The specimen was PBMCs or a T cell subset sorted from them (not recorded which). These receptors were taken from a young man who had mild COVID-19 (a few samples of this study predate the infection). The sample titles of this study are shuffled in the database, so cell type and time point are left out; the donor was told from shared clones.

This clonotype came up many times. The J gene is TRBJ2-3, the V gene TRBV18; possibly TRBD2 for D (5 bases). CDR1 is KGHSH, CDR2 LQKENI, per germline. The CDR3 covers 14 residues. V gave up 8 bases and J gave up 6 bases, with 18 bases separating them. CDR3 coding DNA: TGTGCCAGCGCAATAAGCGGCCGCTCGGATACGCAGTATTTT. This gives the protein CASAISGRSDTQYF.

About this clonotype itself: Germline and junction disagree at one end, which may indicate a read error. CDR3 sequence reads: CASSPGTSGYDEQFF. CDR3 bases: TGCGCCAGCAGCCCCGGGACTAGCGGCTACGATGAGCAGTTCTTC. The chain has TRBV4-3 and TRBJ2-1; 11 nucleotides agree with TRBD2. The CDR3 is 15 residues long. Germline CDR1 and CDR2: LGHNA and YSLEER.